The 29 T cell receptor beta chains given below trace back to one sample, sequenced in a study of technical replicates of blood from a few donors. The assay was immunoSEQ multiplex PCR, and TCRdb's table has in-frame clones only and misses some. The top ten hold around 0.22% of the sample, which has approximately 89,000 clones, 90% to 95% seen once. The sample was T cells isolated from PBMCs. All receptors derive from a human donor in good health.

The gene calls are TRBV4-1 and TRBJ1-3; D is unresolved. The germline gives CDR1 MGHRA, CDR2 YSYEKL. CDR3 length: 12 residues. CDR3 sequence (DNA): TGCGGCTCCAGGAACTCTGGAAACACCATATATTTT. Translated: CGSRNSGNTIYF.

The V gene is TRBV10-1, the J gene TRBJ1-3; D remains unclear. The CDR3 contains 14 residues. CDR1 WNHNN and CDR2 SYGVQD come from the germline V gene (reference sequence). Trimming removed 4 bases from V and 1 base from J, with 8 bases in between. DNA for the CDR3: TGCGCCAGCAGTGCGGGATCGTCTGGAAACACCATATATTTT. It is translated as CASSAGSSGNTIYF.

The J gene is TRBJ2-7, the V gene TRBV6-1, with 12 bases aligning to TRBD2. The V and J ends lost 7 bases and 6 bases, in that order; junction bases with no gene match: 4. This CDR3 comprises 13 residues. Germline CDR1 is MNHNS and CDR2 is SASEGT. The CDR3 DNA reads TGTGCCAGCACTAGGACTAGCGGGATCGAGCAGTACTTC. Its translation is CASTRTSGIEQYF.

The chain carries TRBV5-4 and TRBJ2-3, with 12 bases lining up with TRBD2. The CDR3 consists of 18 residues. CDR1 is SGHNT, CDR2 YYREEE, per germline (reference sequence). Trimming at V came to 1 base and at J to 3 bases, leaving 9 bases not matched to a gene. In nucleotides, the CDR3 is TGTGCCAGCAGCTTGTCCCTAGCGGGGGGGGAGCGGACAGATACGCAGTATTTT. This encodes CASSLSLAGGERTDTQYF.

CDR3 sequence (DNA): TGCGCCAGCTCCGCTTTACCCGGGACAGGGAACTATGGCTACACCTTC. Protein product: CASSALPGTGNYGYTF. This rearrangement joins TRBV5-1 to TRBJ1-2; 9 bases agree with TRBD1. This CDR3 contains 16 residues. Germline CDR1 is SGHRS and CDR2 is YFSETQ. V shed 7 bases, J shed 2 bases, and the junction held 12 bases outside the gene matches.

J is TRBJ1-1 and V is TRBV5-4, with D unresolved. The germline V gene has CDR1 SGHNT and CDR2 YYREEE (reference sequence). The CDR3 is 16 amino acids. Trimming took off 3 bases at V and 4 bases at J, with 19 bases between the two ends. DNA of the CDR3: TGTGCCAGCAGCTCGGGTGTTGGGCTGGGAGGCACTGAAGCTTTCTTT. This translates into CASSSGVGLGGTEAFF. Together with reference TRBV5-4 and TRBJ1-1, the CDR3 gives the full variable domain: ETGVTQSPTHLIKTRGQQVTLRCSSQSGHNTVSWYQQALGQGPQFIFQYYREEENGRGNFPPRFSGLQFPNYSSELNVNALELDDSALYLCASSSGVGLGGTEAFFGQGTRLTVV.

The chain couples TRBV28 to TRBJ2-3; D is possibly TRBD2 (7 bases). The CDR3 extends over 15 amino acids. The V gene's germline CDR1 is MDHEN and CDR2 SYDVKM. With 6 bases removed from V and 4 bases from J, the gap between germline ends came to 17 bases. Written as DNA, the CDR3 is TGTGCCAGCAGGATCCAGCACGGGGGGCCAGATACGCAGTATTTT. Its translation is CASRIQHGGPDTQYF. The whole variable domain, remainder taken from reference TRBV28 and TRBJ2-3, is DVKVTQSSRYLVKRTGEKVFLECVQDMDHENMFWYRQDPGLGLRLIYFSYDVKMKEKGDIPEGYSVSREKKERFSLILESASTNQTSMYLCASRIQHGGPDTQYFGPGTRLTVL.

This chain joins TRBV13 and TRBJ2-7; D may be TRBD1 (6 bases). CDR3 length: 16 residues. Germline assignment: CDR1 PRHDT and CDR2 FYEKMQ (reference sequence). Deletions cut 5 bases from V and 2 bases from J, with 19 bases between. CDR3 DNA: TGTGCCAGCAGCGGGGGACACCCTGGAGGAGCCTACGAGCAGTACTTC. This translates into CASSGGHPGGAYEQYF.

CDR3 nucleotides: TGTGCCAGCAGCGAGGGAGGTGGTAATGAAAAACTGTTTTTT. It codes for CASSEGGGNEKLFF. The chain combines TRBV6-4 with TRBJ1-4; D is uncertain. Per germline, CDR1 MRHNA and CDR2 SNTAGT. This CDR3 is built from 14 residues. The V end was cut by 6 bases, the J end by 4 bases, with 12 bases between.

The chain links TRBV18 to TRBJ2-7, with 7 bases lining up with TRBD2. Germline CDR1 KGHSH, CDR2 LQKENI. This CDR3 spans 16 amino acids. V dropped 3 bases and J dropped 4; count of bases not matched to a gene: 12. The CDR3: CASSPVAGVGKYEQYF. In DNA form, the CDR3 reads TGTGCCAGCTCACCCGTGGCGGGAGTAGGGAAATACGAGCAGTACTTC.

J is TRBJ2-2 and V is TRBV7-6; possibly TRBD2 for D (5 bases). CDR3 length equals 16 residues. Germline V gene data show CDR1 as SGHVS and CDR2 as FNYEAQ. Trimming cost V 5 bases and J 8 bases, with 21 bases left between them. The CDR3 loop reads CASSPRLASHSGELFF. For the CDR3, the DNA is TGTGCCAGCAGCCCCCGTCTAGCCAGTCATTCAGGGGAGCTGTTTTTT.

The chain uses TRBV21-1 and TRBJ1-6; TRBD1 is the table's D call, not checked against the DNA. TRBV21-1 is listed as a pseudogene. The CDR3 has 14 residues. The CDR3, as DNA: TGTGCCTATCCGACAGGATTCGATAATTCACCCCTCCACTTT. Encoded protein: CAYPTGFDNSPLHF.

The rearrangement uses TRBV28 and TRBJ2-1; 9 bases fit TRBD2. Germline assignment: CDR1 MDHEN and CDR2 SYDVKM. J gave up 2 bases and V 4 bases, and 12 bases lay outside the gene matches. The CDR3 is made up of 18 amino acids. CDR3 sequence: CASSSLPGLAPTYNEQFF. Here the CDR3 DNA reads TGTGCCAGCAGTTCACTCCCGGGACTAGCCCCAACCTACAATGAGCAGTTCTTC.

V usage is TRBV11-3 and J usage is TRBJ2-5; D may be TRBD1 (6 bases). This CDR3 region has 13 residues. Germline assignment: CDR1 SGHNT and CDR2 YENEEA. Trimming cost V 3 bases and J 3 bases, with 8 bases left between them. CDR3 residues: CASSFTGKETQYF. The CDR3 region has the DNA TGTGCCAGCAGCTTTACAGGGAAAGAGACCCAGTACTTC.

The V call is TRBV7-6, the J call TRBJ2-1, with 10 positions matching TRBD2. V was clipped by 4 bases and J by 8 bases; unmatched bases: 17. CDR1 and CDR2 from the germline V gene are SGHVS and FNYEAQ. This CDR3 spans 18 amino acids. The DNA for the CDR3 is TGTGCCAGCAGCTCGATGCCAAAGCGGGGGGGCCAACTTGATGAGCAGTTCTTC. It is translated as CASSSMPKRGGQLDEQFF.

The chain links TRBV20-1 to TRBJ2-5; D remains ambiguous. Trimming removed 3 bases from V and 5 bases from J, with 7 bases in between. Germline V gene lookup returns CDR1 DFQATT and CDR2 SNEGSKA (reference sequence). The CDR3 runs to 11 residues. CDR3 in DNA: TGCAGTGCTAGGGTTGGCGAGACCCAGTACTTC. As protein: CSARVGETQYF.

The genes are TRBV6-1 and TRBJ2-6; no definite D call. The CDR3 spans 15 residues. Germline V gene sequence: CDR1 MNHNS, CDR2 SASEGT. Trimming shortened V by 7 bases and J by 0 bases, and 10 bases separated the two germline ends. The CDR3 is CASNSPPSGANVLTF. DNA of the CDR3: TGTGCCAGCAACAGCCCCCCCTCTGGGGCCAACGTCCTGACTTTC.

The chain links TRBV6-1 to TRBJ1-6; a weak D match, TRBD1 (5 bases). This CDR3 is 14 amino acids long. V lost 5 bases, J lost 15 bases, and 20 bases lay in between. Germline loops: CDR1 MNHNS, CDR2 SASEGT. The CDR3, as DNA: TGTGCCAGCAGTAACAACAGAGGTGCGGGGCTCCTCCACTTT. Protein: CASSNNRGAGLLHF.

V and J are TRBV9 and TRBJ2-7; 9 nucleotides agree with TRBD1. The germline CDR1 and CDR2 sequences are SGDLS and YYNGEE. Trimming cost V 0 bases and J 2 bases; bases outside gene matches: 6. This CDR3 is 16 amino acids long. The CDR3 is CASSVAVGTGTYEQYF. DNA of the CDR3: TGTGCCAGCAGCGTAGCTGTGGGGACAGGGACCTACGAGCAGTACTTC.

This chain uses TRBV5-1 with TRBJ2-3, with D possibly being TRBD1 (6 bases). The germline CDR1 and CDR2 sequences are SGHRS and YFSETQ. The CDR3 is 15 amino acids. The germline V and J ends were trimmed by 0 bases and 4 bases, with 12 bases remaining between them. The CDR3 loop is CASSLVTGRADTQYF. DNA for the CDR3: TGCGCCAGCAGCTTGGTAACAGGGCGGGCAGATACGCAGTATTTT.

The chain combines TRBV18 with TRBJ2-5; 10 nucleotides align to TRBD2. The length of the CDR3 is 17 residues. The V segment lost 0 bases and the J segment 5 bases; nucleotides outside the gene matches: 9. Germline V gene data show CDR1 as KGHSH and CDR2 as LQKENI. CDR3 nucleotide sequence: TGTGCCAGCTCACCACCCCTTCTAGCGGGAGAGGGTGAGACCCAGTACTTC. It encodes CASSPPLLAGEGETQYF.

The chain links TRBV27 to TRBJ2-1; possible D gene TRBD2, 6 bases. V was pared by 3 bases and J by 7 bases, with 10 bases between. The CDR3 loop spans 13 amino acids. Germline V CDR1 and CDR2: MNHEY, SMNVEV (reference sequence). CDR3 sequence (DNA): TGTGCCAGCAGTTTTTATAGCGGAAATGAGCAGTTCTTC. Its translation: CASSFYSGNEQFF.

This clone came up once. CDR3 in amino acids: CASSFGLAGGVAGELFF. As DNA, the CDR3 is TGTGCCAGCAGCTTCGGACTAGCGGGAGGCGTTGCCGGGGAGCTGTTTTTT. The V and J genes are TRBV7-6 and TRBJ2-2; 14 nucleotides agree with TRBD2. The CDR3 totals 17 residues. J lost 6 bases, V lost 3 bases, and 6 bases had no gene match. Looked up from germline, CDR1 is SGHVS and CDR2 is FNYEAQ.

CDR3 residues: CASSLRLAGNEQFF. CDR3 coding DNA: TGCGCCAGCAGCTTGAGACTAGCTGGCAATGAGCAGTTCTTC. The chain joins TRBV5-1 to TRBJ2-1; 7 bases map to TRBD2. Germline-derived CDR1 and CDR2 are SGHRS and YFSETQ. The CDR3 runs to 14 residues. V trimming: 1 base; J trimming: 6 bases; junction bases outside the gene matches: 4.

This clone was detected only once. CDR3 sequence: CASSFRPRGTQYF. The CDR3 nucleotides read TGTGCCAGCAGCTTTCGACCCAGGGGGACCCAGTACTTC. The chain uses TRBV11-3 and TRBJ2-5, with D perhaps matching TRBD1 (6 bases). The CDR3 covers 13 residues. The V gene lost 3 bases and the J gene lost 7 bases, with 12 bases spanning the gap. CDR1 is SGHNT, CDR2 YENEEA, per germline.

The chain carries TRBV11-3 and TRBJ2-1; 10 bases are a match to TRBD2. J was trimmed by 5 bases and V by 3 bases; bases with no gene match: 4. This CDR3 is built from 15 residues. Germline CDR1 is SGHNT and CDR2 is YENEEA. The CDR3 region has the DNA TGTGCCAGCAGCTTTATTACTAGCGGGAACAATGAGCAGTTCTTC. This sequence encodes CASSFITSGNNEQFF.

V usage is TRBV27 and J usage is TRBJ1-5, with D perhaps TRBD1 (5 bases). The CDR3 length is 14 residues. Germline CDR1 reads MNHEY; CDR2 reads SMNVEV (reference sequence). Trimming cost V 4 bases and J 7 bases, with 14 bases left between them. Here the CDR3 DNA reads TGTGCCAGCAGTTGGGGTGGAGGGGACCAGCCCCAGCATTTT. Encoded protein: CASSWGGGDQPQHF.

The rearrangement uses TRBV5-6 and TRBJ2-7, with 12 bases aligning to TRBD1. The CDR3 extends over 15 amino acids. Germline CDR1 SGHDT, CDR2 YYEEEE. V lost 0 bases to trimming and J lost 3 bases; unmatched junction nucleotides: 1. CDR3 protein: CASSLGDRGLYEQYF. CDR3 nucleotides: TGTGCCAGCAGCTTGGGGGACAGGGGGCTCTACGAGCAGTACTTC.

This clone was seen a handful of times. This chain joins TRBV5-4 and TRBJ1-1; D perhaps matches TRBD1 (6 bases). The CDR3 consists of 15 residues. Per germline, CDR1 SGHNT and CDR2 YYREEE (reference sequence). V lost 0 bases and J lost 5, with 14 bases in between. The chain's CDR3 is CASSLGQAGLTEAFF. The CDR3 DNA is TGTGCCAGCAGCTTGGGACAGGCGGGCTTAACTGAAGCTTTCTTT.